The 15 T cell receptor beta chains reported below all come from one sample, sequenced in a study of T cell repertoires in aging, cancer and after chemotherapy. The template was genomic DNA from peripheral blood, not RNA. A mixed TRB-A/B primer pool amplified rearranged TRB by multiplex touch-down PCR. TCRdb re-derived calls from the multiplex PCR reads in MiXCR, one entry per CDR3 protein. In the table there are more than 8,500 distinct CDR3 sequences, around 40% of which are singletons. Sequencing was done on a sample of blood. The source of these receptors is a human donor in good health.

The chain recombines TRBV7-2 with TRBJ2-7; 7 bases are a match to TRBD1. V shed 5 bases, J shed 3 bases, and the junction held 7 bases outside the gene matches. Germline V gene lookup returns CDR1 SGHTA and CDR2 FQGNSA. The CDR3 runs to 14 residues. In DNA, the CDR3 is TGTGCCAGCAGCACATCGACAGGGAACTACGAGCAGTACTTC. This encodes CASSTSTGNYEQYF. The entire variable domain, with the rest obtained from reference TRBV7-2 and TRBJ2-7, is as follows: GAGVSQSPSNKVTEKGKDVELRCDPISGHTALYWYRQSLGQGLEFLIYFQGNSAPDKSGLPSDRFSAERTGGSVSTLTIQRTQQEDSAVYLCASSTSTGNYEQYFGPGTRLTVT.

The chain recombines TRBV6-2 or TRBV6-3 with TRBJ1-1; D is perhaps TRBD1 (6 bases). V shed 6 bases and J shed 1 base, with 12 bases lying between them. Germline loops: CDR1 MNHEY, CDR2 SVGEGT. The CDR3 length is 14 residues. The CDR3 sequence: CASRTGHPNTEAFF. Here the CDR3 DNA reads TGTGCCAGCAGGACGGGACACCCGAACACTGAAGCTTTCTTT.

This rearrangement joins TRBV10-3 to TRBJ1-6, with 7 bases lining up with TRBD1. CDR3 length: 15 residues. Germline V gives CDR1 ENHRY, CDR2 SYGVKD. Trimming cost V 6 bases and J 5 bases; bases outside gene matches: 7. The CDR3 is CAIRKDRDNNSPLHF. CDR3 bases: TGTGCCATCAGGAAAGACAGGGACAATAATTCACCCCTCCACTTT.

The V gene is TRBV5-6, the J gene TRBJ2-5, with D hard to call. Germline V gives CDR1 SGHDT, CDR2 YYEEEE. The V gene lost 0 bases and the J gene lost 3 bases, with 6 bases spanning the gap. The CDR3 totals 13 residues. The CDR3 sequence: CASSLELKETQYF. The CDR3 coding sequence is TGTGCCAGCAGCTTGGAACTCAAAGAGACCCAGTACTTC.

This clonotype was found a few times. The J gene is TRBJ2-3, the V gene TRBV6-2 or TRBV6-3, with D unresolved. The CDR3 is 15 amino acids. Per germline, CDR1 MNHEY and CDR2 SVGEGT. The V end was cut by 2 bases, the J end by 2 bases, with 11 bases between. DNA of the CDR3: TGTGCCAGCAGTTACAGTAGGGCGGTCACAGATACGCAGTATTTT. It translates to CASSYSRAVTDTQYF.

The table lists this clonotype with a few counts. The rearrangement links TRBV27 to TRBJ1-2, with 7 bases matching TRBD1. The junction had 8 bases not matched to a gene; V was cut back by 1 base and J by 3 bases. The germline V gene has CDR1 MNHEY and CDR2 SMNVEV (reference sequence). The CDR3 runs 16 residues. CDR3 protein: CASSLYWDSRYYGYTF. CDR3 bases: TGTGCCAGCAGTTTATATTGGGACAGCCGATACTATGGCTACACCTTC.

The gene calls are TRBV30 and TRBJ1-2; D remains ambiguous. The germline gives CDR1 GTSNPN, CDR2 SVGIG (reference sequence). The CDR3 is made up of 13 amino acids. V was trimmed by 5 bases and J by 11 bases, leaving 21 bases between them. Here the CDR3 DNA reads TGTGCCTGGCAGGACGAGGAGGTCTTAATTTACACCTTC. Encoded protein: CAWQDEEVLIYTF.

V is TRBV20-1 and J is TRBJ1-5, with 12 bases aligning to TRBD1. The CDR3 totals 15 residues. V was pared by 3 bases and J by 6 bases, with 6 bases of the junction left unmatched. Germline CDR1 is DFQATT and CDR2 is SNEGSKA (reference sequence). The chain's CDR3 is CSARAGTGGGQPQHF. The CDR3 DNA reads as TGCAGTGCTAGGGCCGGGACAGGGGGCGGTCAGCCCCAGCATTTT.

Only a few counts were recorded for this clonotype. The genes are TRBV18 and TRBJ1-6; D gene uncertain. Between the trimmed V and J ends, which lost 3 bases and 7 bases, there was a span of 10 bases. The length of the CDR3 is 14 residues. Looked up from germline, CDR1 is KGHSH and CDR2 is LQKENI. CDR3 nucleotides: TGTGCCAGCTCACCGCTACCACAGAATTCACCCCTCCACTTT. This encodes CASSPLPQNSPLHF.

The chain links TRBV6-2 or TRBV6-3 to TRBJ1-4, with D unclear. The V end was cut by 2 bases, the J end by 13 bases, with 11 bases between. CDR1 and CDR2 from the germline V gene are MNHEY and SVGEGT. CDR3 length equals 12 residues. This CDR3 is CASSYIRNRLFF. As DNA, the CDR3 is TGTGCCAGCAGTTACATCCGAAATCGACTGTTTTTT.

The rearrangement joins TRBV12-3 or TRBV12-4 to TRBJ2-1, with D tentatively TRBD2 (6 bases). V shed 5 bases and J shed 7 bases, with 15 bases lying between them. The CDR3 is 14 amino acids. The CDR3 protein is CASSRTASGNEQFF. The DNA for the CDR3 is TGTGCCAGCAGTCGAACGGCCAGCGGGAATGAGCAGTTCTTC.

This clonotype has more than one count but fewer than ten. As DNA, the CDR3 is TGTGCCAGCAGCCGCCGGGGGCCCAAAGAGACCCAGTACTTC. This encodes CASSRRGPKETQYF. The rearrangement links TRBV27 to TRBJ2-5; D possibly uses TRBD1 or TRBD2 (6 bases each). Trimming pared 6 bases from V and 3 bases from J, leaving 14 bases between. Germline-derived CDR1 and CDR2 are MNHEY and SMNVEV (reference sequence). The CDR3 sequence is 14 residues long.

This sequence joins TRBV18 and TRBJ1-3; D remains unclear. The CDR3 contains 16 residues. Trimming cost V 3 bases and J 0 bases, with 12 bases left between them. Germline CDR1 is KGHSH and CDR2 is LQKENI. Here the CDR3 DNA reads TGTGCCAGCTCACCGCCTTCCAGCCACTCTGGAAACACCATATATTTT. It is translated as CASSPPSSHSGNTIYF.

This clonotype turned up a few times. CDR3 DNA: TGTGCCAGCAGCCGCGGACAGGGAACCGAGCAGTACTTC. It codes for CASSRGQGTEQYF. The V call is TRBV12-3 or TRBV12-4, the J call TRBJ2-7; 8 positions agree with TRBD1. V shed 6 bases, J shed 6 bases, and the junction held 7 bases outside the gene matches. The CDR3 length is 13 residues.

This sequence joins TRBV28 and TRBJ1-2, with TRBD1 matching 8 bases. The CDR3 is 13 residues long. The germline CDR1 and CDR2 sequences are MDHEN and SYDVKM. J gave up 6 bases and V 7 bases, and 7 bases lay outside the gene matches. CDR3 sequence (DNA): TGTGCCAGCAATGTCCGGACAGGGAATGGCTACACCTTC. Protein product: CASNVRTGNGYTF.